The 2 T cell receptor beta chains in this list originate from one sample, sequenced in a study of cytomegalovirus exposure and HLA in healthy donors. PCR employed 60 Vbeta and 13 Jbeta primers. Libraries were prepared by immunoSEQ multiplex PCR; TCRdb keeps only in-frame clonotypes and omits some of them. Of about 120,000 clones in the sample, 79% are singletons; the top ten hold over 3.5%. The specimen sequenced was PBMCs. Source of these receptors: a man under 40 in good health and CMV-seropositive.

This chain uses TRBV5-1 with TRBJ2-3, with D possibly matching TRBD1 (5 bases). Germline values: CDR1 SGHRS, CDR2 YFSETQ. The V end was cut by 3 bases, the J end by 5 bases, with 13 bases between. CDR3 size: 14 residues. CDR3 coding DNA: TGCGCCAGCAGCTGGCGACAGAGAGAAGATACGCAGTATTTT. Amino acids: CASSWRQREDTQYF.

The gene calls are TRBV5-4 and TRBJ2-7, with 7 bases aligning to TRBD1. V lost 4 bases and J lost 3; bases outside the gene matches: 13. The CDR3 has 16 residues. Germline CDR1 and CDR2: SGHNT and YYREEE (reference sequence). CDR3: CASSRPTRGRVYEQYF. The CDR3 coding sequence is TGTGCCAGCAGCCGTCCGACGAGGGGGCGCGTCTACGAGCAGTACTTC.